This T cell receptor (beta chain) was documented in a study of T cells in Graves' hyperthyroidism and ophthalmopathy. Study conclusions and caveats: In the blood, most expanded thyroid clonotypes above 0.001 appeared as well.

The PBMCs were sourced from fresh peripheral blood (about 10 ml). TCR beta CDR3 regions were amplified from RNA transcripts. The HTBI primer set was used in a first-round RT-PCR of the TCR CDR3. TCRdb processed the multiplex PCR reads anew with MiXCR; each CDR3 protein has one entry. Counted here are a few hundred thousand distinct CDR3 sequences, around 16% occurring once; the ten biggest clones make up under 7.5%. The CDR3 covers 13 residues. V lost 6 bases and J 4 bases, leaving 15 bases between the germline ends. From germline, CDR1 is SQVTM and CDR2 ANQGSEA. This clonotype occurred many times. What it binds is unknown.

The rearrangement uses TRBV29-1 and TRBJ1-2; D might be TRBD1 (5 bases). Sequenced: blood. The source of this sequence is a young woman with Graves' hyperthyroidism. In DNA, the CDR3 is TGCAGCGTCCTAGGTGGGGCGGTCTATGGCTACACCTTC. This encodes CSVLGGAVYGYTF.